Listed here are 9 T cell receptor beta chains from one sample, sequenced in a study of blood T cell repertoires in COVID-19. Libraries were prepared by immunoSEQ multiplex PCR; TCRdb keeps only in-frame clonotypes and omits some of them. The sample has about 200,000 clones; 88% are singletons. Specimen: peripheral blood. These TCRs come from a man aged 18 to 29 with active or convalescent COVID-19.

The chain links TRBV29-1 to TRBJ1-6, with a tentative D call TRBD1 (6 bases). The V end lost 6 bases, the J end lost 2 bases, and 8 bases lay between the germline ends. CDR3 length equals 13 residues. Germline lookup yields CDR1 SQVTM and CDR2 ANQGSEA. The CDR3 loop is CSVRDTYNSPLHF. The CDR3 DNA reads TGCAGCGTCCGGGACACCTATAATTCACCCCTCCACTTT. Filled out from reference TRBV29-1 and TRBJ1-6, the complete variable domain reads SAVISQKPSRDICQRGTSLTIQCQVDSQVTMMFWYRQQPGQSLTLIATANQGSEATYESGFVIDKFPISRPNLTFSTLTVSNMSPEDSSIYLCSVRDTYNSPLHFGNGTRLTVT.

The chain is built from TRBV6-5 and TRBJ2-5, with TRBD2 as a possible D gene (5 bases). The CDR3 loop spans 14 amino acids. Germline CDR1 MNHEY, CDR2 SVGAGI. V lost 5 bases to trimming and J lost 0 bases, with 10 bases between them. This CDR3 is CASSRLAYQETQYF. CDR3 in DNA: TGTGCCAGCAGTCGTTTAGCGTACCAAGAGACCCAGTACTTC.

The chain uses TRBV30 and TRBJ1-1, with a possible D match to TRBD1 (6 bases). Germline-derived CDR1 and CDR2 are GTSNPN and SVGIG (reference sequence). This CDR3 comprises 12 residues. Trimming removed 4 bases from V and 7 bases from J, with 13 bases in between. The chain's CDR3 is CAWNDRFDEAFF. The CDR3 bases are TGTGCCTGGAACGACAGGTTTGATGAAGCTTTCTTT.

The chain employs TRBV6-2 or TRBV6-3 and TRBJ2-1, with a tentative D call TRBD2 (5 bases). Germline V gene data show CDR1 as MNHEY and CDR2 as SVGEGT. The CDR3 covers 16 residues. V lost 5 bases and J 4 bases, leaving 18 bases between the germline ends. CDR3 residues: CASSPRGSRLYNEQFF. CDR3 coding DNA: TGTGCCAGCAGTCCCCGCGGTAGCAGACTATACAATGAGCAGTTCTTC.

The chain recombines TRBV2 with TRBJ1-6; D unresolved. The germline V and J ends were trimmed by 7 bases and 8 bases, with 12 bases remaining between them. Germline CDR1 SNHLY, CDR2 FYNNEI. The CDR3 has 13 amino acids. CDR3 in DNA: TGTGCCAGCATGAATCCGAGGGATTCACCCCTCCACTTT. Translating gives CASMNPRDSPLHF.

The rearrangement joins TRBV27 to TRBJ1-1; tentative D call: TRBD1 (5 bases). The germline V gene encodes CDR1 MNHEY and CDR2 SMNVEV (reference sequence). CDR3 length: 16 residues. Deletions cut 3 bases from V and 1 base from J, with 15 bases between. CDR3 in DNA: TGTGCCAGCAGTTTCGACCTCGGACATGCGAACACTGAAGCTTTCTTT. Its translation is CASSFDLGHANTEAFF.

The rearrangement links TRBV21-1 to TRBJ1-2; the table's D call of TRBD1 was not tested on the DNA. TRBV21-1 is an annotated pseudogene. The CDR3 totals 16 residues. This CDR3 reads CASSKKGQGANYGYTF. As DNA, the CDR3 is TGTGCCAGCAGCAAAAAGGGGCAGGGGGCTAACTATGGCTACACCTTC.

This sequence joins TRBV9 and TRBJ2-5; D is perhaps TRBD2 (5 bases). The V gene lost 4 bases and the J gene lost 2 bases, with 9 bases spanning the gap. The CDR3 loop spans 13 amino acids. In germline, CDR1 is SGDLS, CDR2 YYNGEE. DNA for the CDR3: TGTGCCAGCAGCCCCGGGGTACAAGAGACCCAGTACTTC. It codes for CASSPGVQETQYF.

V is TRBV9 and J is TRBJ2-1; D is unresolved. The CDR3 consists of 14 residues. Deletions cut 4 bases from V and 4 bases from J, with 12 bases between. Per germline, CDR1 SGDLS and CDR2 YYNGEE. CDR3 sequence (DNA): TGTGCCAGCAGCCCCCTTCTCGTATACAATGAGCAGTTCTTC. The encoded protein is CASSPLLVYNEQFF.